These T cell receptor beta chains were read from a single sample in a study of T cell responses to AZD1222 COVID-19 vaccine. Profiled with immunoSEQ multiplex PCR; TCRdb holds only in-frame clones, not every one. The sample lists roughly 100,000 clones; under 95% were seen once. The sample was peripheral blood, taken on day 0 of AZD1222 vaccination. Receptor source: an adult in good health. CDR3s include the opening cysteine and the closing phenylalanine or tryptophan. Fields, in order: D gene, J gene, clone size, V gene, CDR3 DNA, CDR3 protein. D genes are given only for firm matches. The size field is filled for only some rows; it gives once, few, many or a size class.

D: -
J: TRBJ2-7
size: -
V: TRBV5-5
DNA: TGTGCCAGTGAAGCCGGACCGGGATCCTACGAGCAGTACTTC
CDR3: CASEAGPGSYEQYF

D: TRBD2
J: TRBJ2-1
size: -
V: TRBV9
DNA: TGTGCCAGCAGCGTAGCTAGTAGCGGGGGAGGTAGAAATGAGCAGTTCTTC
CDR3: CASSVASSGGGRNEQFF

D: TRBD1
J: TRBJ1-4
size: -
V: TRBV4-3
DNA: TGCGCCAGCAGCCAAGGGCCCAGGGGGGGTGAAAAACTGTTTTTT
CDR3: CASSQGPRGGEKLFF

D: -
J: TRBJ1-1
size: -
V: TRBV2
DNA: TGTGCCAGCAGTTCAGGGGACCCCTCAAACACTGAAGCTTTCTTT
CDR3: CASSSGDPSNTEAFF

D: TRBD1
J: TRBJ1-2
size: -
V: TRBV4-3
DNA: TGCGCCAGCAGCCAAGCAGGGGGGTATGGCTACACCTTC
CDR3: CASSQAGGYGYTF

D: -
J: TRBJ1-5
size: -
V: TRBV21-1
DNA: TGTGCCAGCAGCATGTCGGACAGGAGGATAAGGGGCAATCAGCCCCAGCATTTT
CDR3: CASSMSDRRIRGNQPQHF

D: TRBD1
J: TRBJ1-2
size: -
V: TRBV14
DNA: TGTGCCAGCAGCCAACCGGGACAGAGCTACACCTTC
CDR3: CASSQPGQSYTF

D: TRBD2
J: TRBJ2-7
size: -
V: TRBV6-5
DNA: TGTGCCAGCAGTCTAGCGGGGGCCCCCTACGAGCAGTACTTC
CDR3: CASSLAGAPYEQYF

D: -
J: TRBJ1-5
size: -
V: TRBV28
DNA: TGTGCCAGCAGTTCAGACAGCGTCAATCAGCCCCAGCATTTT
CDR3: CASSSDSVNQPQHF

D: TRBD2
J: TRBJ2-5
size: -
V: TRBV9
DNA: TGTGCCAGCAGCGCCAGCGGGGGGCGAGAGACCCAGTACTTC
CDR3: CASSASGGRETQYF

D: -
J: TRBJ1-6
size: -
V: TRBV6-2/TRBV6-3
DNA: TGTGCCAGCACTTACAACCAGGGATCCGGGGGGTCACCCCTCCACTTT
CDR3: CASTYNQGSGGSPLHF

D: TRBD1
J: TRBJ1-2
size: -
V: TRBV12-3/TRBV12-4
DNA: TGTGCCAGCGGGGACAGGAACTATGGCTACACCTTC
CDR3: CASGDRNYGYTF

D: -
J: TRBJ1-5
size: -
V: TRBV12-3/TRBV12-4
DNA: TGTGCCAGTCAAGGGGACGCACGTCAGCCCCAGCATTTT
CDR3: CASQGDARQPQHF

D: -
J: TRBJ2-1
size: -
V: TRBV4-3
DNA: TGCGCCAGCAGCCAAGATTTCACAGGGACGAGGTTCTTC
CDR3: CASSQDFTGTRFF

D: TRBD1
J: TRBJ1-1
size: -
V: TRBV19
DNA: TGTGCCAGTAGTATTAGGGACAGGGGGAACACTGAAGCTTTCTTT
CDR3: CASSIRDRGNTEAFF

D: -
J: TRBJ2-5
size: -
V: TRBV7-4
DNA: TGTGCCAGCAGGTTACGGGAAGAGACCCAGTACTTC
CDR3: CASRLREETQYF

D: -
J: TRBJ2-1
size: -
V: TRBV6-6
DNA: TGTGCCAGCAGTCTAAGCTTAAATGAGCAGTTCTTC
CDR3: CASSLSLNEQFF

D: -
J: TRBJ2-1
size: -
V: TRBV4-2
DNA: TGTGCCAGCAGCCAGGGTGCGCGGGGCACGGGGGATGAGCAGTTCTTC
CDR3: CASSQGARGTGDEQFF

D: TRBD2
J: TRBJ2-7
size: -
V: TRBV5-6
DNA: TGTGCCAGCAGCCCGGGACTAGCGGATTTTCCCTACGAGCAGTACTTC
CDR3: CASSPGLADFPYEQYF

D: TRBD1
J: TRBJ2-5
size: -
V: TRBV28
DNA: TGTGCCAGCAGTTCCAGGGACAGGGCTGAAGAGACCCAGTACTTC
CDR3: CASSSRDRAEETQYF

D: TRBD1
J: TRBJ2-2
size: -
V: TRBV7-2
DNA: TGTGCCAGCAGCGGACAGGGTACCGGGGAGCTGTTTTTT
CDR3: CASSGQGTGELFF

D: -
J: TRBJ1-2
size: -
V: TRBV6-5
DNA: TGTGCCAGCACCGAAAGGGGGGGAGGCAACTATGGCTACACCTTC
CDR3: CASTERGGGNYGYTF

D: TRBD1
J: TRBJ2-7
size: many
V: TRBV7-2
DNA: TGTGCCAGCAGCTTAGCTGGTAGGGGGCTCGAGCAGTACTTC
CDR3: CASSLAGRGLEQYF

D: -
J: TRBJ2-2
size: -
V: TRBV2
DNA: TGTGCCAGCACTGCAACCGCGAACACCGGGGAGCTGTTTTTT
CDR3: CASTATANTGELFF

D: -
J: TRBJ2-3
size: -
V: TRBV7-2
DNA: TGTGCCAGCATCGGTAGGGGCACGGCAGATACGCAGTATTTT
CDR3: CASIGRGTADTQYF

D: -
J: TRBJ1-6
size: -
V: TRBV18
DNA: TGTGCCAGCTCACCAGAGGGGGTTGAGAATTCACCCCTCCACTTT
CDR3: CASSPEGVENSPLHF

D: -
J: TRBJ2-7
size: -
V: TRBV21-1
DNA: TGTGCCAGCACTAACGGTGACGGGAGAAGTTCCTACGAGCAGTACTTC
CDR3: CASTNGDGRSSYEQYF

D: -
J: TRBJ1-4
size: -
V: TRBV28
DNA: TGTGCCAGCAGTCCCCCGAGAGGAAAACTGTTTTTT
CDR3: CASSPPRGKLFF

D: -
J: TRBJ2-1
size: once
V: TRBV11-2
DNA: TGTGCCAGCAGCTTCGGGGGGCGCCACAATGAGCAGTTCTTC
CDR3: CASSFGGRHNEQFF

D: -
J: TRBJ1-5
size: -
V: TRBV21-1
DNA: TGTGCCAGCAGCTCCCAAAGGGGATCTAATCAGCCCCAGCATTTT
CDR3: CASSSQRGSNQPQHF

D: TRBD1
J: TRBJ2-2
size: -
V: TRBV5-1
DNA: TGCGCCAGCAGCTCCCGGACAGGACGCACCGGGGAGCTGTTTTTT
CDR3: CASSSRTGRTGELFF

D: TRBD1
J: TRBJ2-7
size: once
V: TRBV5-6
DNA: TGTGCCAGCAGCTTGCTGGACAGGGGCCGGGAGCAGTACTTC
CDR3: CASSLLDRGREQYF

D: -
J: TRBJ2-2
size: -
V: TRBV3-1/TRBV3-2
DNA: TGTGCCAGCAGCCAAGGATGGGAGACGGCGAACACCGGGGAGCTGTTTTTT
CDR3: CASSQGWETANTGELFF

D: -
J: TRBJ1-1
size: -
V: TRBV9
DNA: TGTGCCAGCAGCGTAGGAAAGGGAGGGGAGGCTGAAGCTTTCTTT
CDR3: CASSVGKGGEAEAFF

D: TRBD2
J: TRBJ2-7
size: few
V: TRBV27
DNA: TGTGCCAGCAGTTTAACCCTAGCGGGAGTAAAGCAGTACTTC
CDR3: CASSLTLAGVKQYF

D: -
J: TRBJ1-1
size: -
V: TRBV9
DNA: TGTGCCAGCAGCTCAGGGAAGGCAGCTGAAGCTTTCTTT
CDR3: CASSSGKAAEAFF

D: -
J: TRBJ2-5
size: -
V: TRBV28
DNA: TGTGCCAGCAGTCGACCCCTGGCAGGCCGACACCAAGAGACCCAGTACTTC
CDR3: CASSRPLAGRHQETQYF

D: -
J: TRBJ2-1
size: -
V: TRBV29-1
DNA: TGCAGCATCAGCTTAGGCCTAGCGAATGAGCAGTTCTTC
CDR3: CSISLGLANEQFF

D: TRBD1
J: TRBJ1-4
size: once
V: TRBV4-2
DNA: TGTGCCAGCAGCCAAGATAAGGGGGCGAGAGAAAAACTGTTTTTT
CDR3: CASSQDKGAREKLFF

D: TRBD1
J: TRBJ1-6
size: -
V: TRBV30
DNA: TGTGCCTGGAGCCGAGCTAGTAGGGACAGACATAATTCACCCCTCCACTTT
CDR3: CAWSRASRDRHNSPLHF

D: -
J: TRBJ1-5
size: -
V: TRBV30
DNA: TGTGCCTGGAGCGACGGCAGGGGCTTCAATCAGCCCCAGCATTTT
CDR3: CAWSDGRGFNQPQHF

D: TRBD1
J: TRBJ1-2
size: few
V: TRBV11-2
DNA: TGTGCCAGCCGACGGGACAGGGGGTCCTATGGCTACACCTTC
CDR3: CASRRDRGSYGYTF

D: TRBD2
J: TRBJ2-1
size: -
V: TRBV7-3
DNA: TGTGCCAGCAGCTTAGCGGGAGGAGTTAATGAGCAGTTCTTC
CDR3: CASSLAGGVNEQFF

D: -
J: TRBJ1-1
size: -
V: TRBV15
DNA: TGTGCCACCCAGCTTGGACACCGGATGAACACTGAAGCTTTCTTT
CDR3: CATQLGHRMNTEAFF

D: TRBD2
J: TRBJ2-5
size: -
V: TRBV12-5
DNA: TGTGCTAGTGGGGGAGGGACCTCTTACCAAGAGACCCAGTACTTC
CDR3: CASGGGTSYQETQYF

D: -
J: TRBJ2-4
size: -
V: TRBV6-5
DNA: TGTGCCAGCACCGAGGGCCGGAGAGATAAGCACTTC
CDR3: CASTEGRRDKHF

D: TRBD2
J: TRBJ2-1
size: -
V: TRBV7-7
DNA: TGTGCCAGCAGCTTAGCTAGCGGGGGATCGGGTGAGCAGTTCTTC
CDR3: CASSLASGGSGEQFF

D: -
J: TRBJ1-1
size: -
V: TRBV19
DNA: TGTGCCAGTAGTATGGCGGGTAGAGGCACTGAAGCTTTCTTT
CDR3: CASSMAGRGTEAFF

D: -
J: TRBJ1-1
size: -
V: TRBV6-5
DNA: TGTGCCAGCAGTTACTCCCCCAGCACTGAAGCTTTCTTT
CDR3: CASSYSPSTEAFF

D: TRBD2
J: TRBJ2-7
size: -
V: TRBV5-4
DNA: TGTGCCAGCAGCTTGTCCGGGACTAGCAGATTCTACGAGCAGTACTTC
CDR3: CASSLSGTSRFYEQYF

D: TRBD1
J: TRBJ1-5
size: -
V: TRBV15
DNA: TGTGCCACCAGCATCGGGACAGGGGTTTATAGCAATCAGCCCCAGCATTTT
CDR3: CATSIGTGVYSNQPQHF

D: -
J: TRBJ2-7
size: -
V: TRBV12-5
DNA: TGTGCTAGCGCCCCACAGCTTCCCTACGAGCAGTACTTC
CDR3: CASAPQLPYEQYF

D: -
J: TRBJ2-7
size: -
V: TRBV6-6
DNA: TGTGCCAGCAGTTACTCGGACCACGAGCAGTACTTC
CDR3: CASSYSDHEQYF

D: -
J: TRBJ1-1
size: -
V: TRBV20-1
DNA: TGCAGTGCTCCGTTACGGACTGAAGCTTTCTTT
CDR3: CSAPLRTEAFF

D: -
J: TRBJ2-5
size: few
V: TRBV11-2
DNA: TGTGCCAGCAGCTTAGGAGGCAGGGTTGAGACCCAGTACTTC
CDR3: CASSLGGRVETQYF

D: TRBD2
J: TRBJ2-5
size: -
V: TRBV19
DNA: TGTGCCAGTACCGGGACTAGCGGGAGACGAGAGACCCAGTACTTC
CDR3: CASTGTSGRRETQYF

D: TRBD1
J: TRBJ1-6
size: once
V: TRBV6-6
DNA: TGTGCCAGCAGTCGGGGGGGACAGAACTCCCTATTCCACTTT
CDR3: CASSRGGQNSLFHF

D: -
J: TRBJ2-1
size: -
V: TRBV5-1
DNA: TGCGCCAGCAGCTTGGTTACGGGAGAGAACAATGAGCAGTTCTTC
CDR3: CASSLVTGENNEQFF

D: TRBD1
J: TRBJ1-1
size: -
V: TRBV20-1
DNA: TGCAGTGCTAGTCCTGGGACAGGGCTGAACACTGAAGCTTTCTTT
CDR3: CSASPGTGLNTEAFF